A selection of T cell receptor beta chains follows, all from one sample in a study of blood T cell repertoires in COVID-19. Data came from immunoSEQ multiplex PCR; TCRdb stores just in-frame clones and leaves some out. The repertoire has fewer than 20,000 clones, 88% of them found once; the top ten carry just over 9.5%. The specimen sequenced was peripheral blood. These receptor sequences come from a middle-aged man with active COVID-19. The CDR3 runs from the conserved cysteine through the conserved F or W. Each record gives: V gene, clone size, D gene, J gene, CDR3 protein, CDR3 DNA. A D gene is named only where the DNA matches it firmly. Clone size, where shown, is once, few, many, or a class for clones that have expanded.

V gene: TRBV7-2; clone size: NA; D gene: NA; J gene: TRBJ1-1; CDR3 protein: CASSQGQLNTEAFF; CDR3 DNA: TGTGCCAGCAGCCAAGGACAGTTGAACACTGAAGCTTTCTTT
V gene: TRBV6-2/TRBV6-3; clone size: NA; D gene: TRBD1; J gene: TRBJ1-5; CDR3 protein: CASSNPNIGQGISYNQPQHF; CDR3 DNA: TGTGCCAGCAGCAACCCGAACATTGGACAGGGTATAAGTTACAATCAGCCCCAGCATTTT
V gene: TRBV11-2; clone size: few; D gene: NA; J gene: TRBJ1-2; CDR3 protein: CASSRNRDGYTF; CDR3 DNA: TGTGCCAGCAGCCGGAACAGGGATGGCTACACCTTC
V gene: TRBV2; clone size: once; D gene: NA; J gene: TRBJ2-7; CDR3 protein: CASSIDRNYEQCF; CDR3 DNA: TGTGCCAGCAGTATCGACAGAAACTACGAGCAGTGCTTC
V gene: TRBV2; clone size: NA; D gene: TRBD2; J gene: TRBJ2-2; CDR3 protein: CASSDVAGGGTGELFF; CDR3 DNA: TGTGCCAGCAGTGACGTAGCGGGAGGGGGCACCGGGGAGCTGTTTTTT
V gene: TRBV19; clone size: once; D gene: TRBD2; J gene: TRBJ2-5; CDR3 protein: CASSMGLAAGQETQYF; CDR3 DNA: TGTGCCAGTAGTATGGGACTAGCGGCAGGGCAAGAGACCCAGTACTTC
V gene: TRBV7-2; clone size: NA; D gene: TRBD1; J gene: TRBJ1-1; CDR3 protein: CASRGQGEVGSEAFF; CDR3 DNA: TGTGCCAGCAGGGGACAGGGGGAGGTCGGTTCGGAAGCTTTCTTT
V gene: TRBV6-5; clone size: NA; D gene: NA; J gene: TRBJ2-7; CDR3 protein: CASRALYEQYF; CDR3 DNA: TGTGCCAGCAGGGCCCTTTACGAGCAGTACTTC
V gene: TRBV6-5; clone size: few; D gene: TRBD1; J gene: TRBJ2-2; CDR3 protein: CASRTGQNTGELFF; CDR3 DNA: TGTGCCAGCAGGACAGGGCAAAACACCGGGGAGCTGTTTTTT
V gene: TRBV5-8; clone size: once; D gene: TRBD1; J gene: TRBJ1-5; CDR3 protein: CASSRSTGAFNQPQHF; CDR3 DNA: TGTGCCAGCAGCCGCTCGACAGGGGCGTTCAATCAGCCCCAGCATTTT
V gene: TRBV2; clone size: NA; D gene: NA; J gene: TRBJ2-4; CDR3 protein: CASSEIQAKNIQYF; CDR3 DNA: TGTGCCAGCAGTGAAATCCAAGCCAAAAACATTCAGTACTTC
V gene: TRBV20-1; clone size: NA; D gene: NA; J gene: TRBJ2-3; CDR3 protein: CSASLVQSTDTQYF; CDR3 DNA: TGCAGTGCTAGTTTGGTACAGAGCACAGATACGCAGTATTTT
V gene: TRBV24-1; clone size: NA; D gene: NA; J gene: TRBJ2-5; CDR3 protein: CATSARAGETQYF; CDR3 DNA: TGTGCCACCAGTGCAAGGGCGGGGGAGACCCAGTACTTC
V gene: TRBV7-6; clone size: NA; D gene: TRBD2; J gene: TRBJ2-1; CDR3 protein: CASSLASGRTDEQFF; CDR3 DNA: TGTGCCAGCAGCTTGGCTAGCGGGAGAACGGATGAGCAGTTCTTC
V gene: TRBV11-2; clone size: NA; D gene: NA; J gene: TRBJ2-1; CDR3 protein: CASSRRTGSSYNEQFF; CDR3 DNA: TGTGCCAGCAGCCGCCGCACAGGTAGCTCCTACAATGAGCAGTTCTTC
V gene: TRBV4-1; clone size: NA; D gene: TRBD1; J gene: TRBJ2-1; CDR3 protein: CASSQDSPGQTFYNEQFF; CDR3 DNA: TGCGCCAGCAGCCAAGACAGTCCGGGACAGACGTTCTACAATGAGCAGTTCTTC
V gene: TRBV4-3; clone size: once; D gene: NA; J gene: TRBJ2-4; CDR3 protein: CASSQDFPEEGNIQYF; CDR3 DNA: TGCGCCAGCAGCCAAGATTTTCCGGAGGAGGGAAACATTCAGTACTTC
V gene: TRBV6-1; clone size: NA; D gene: TRBD1; J gene: TRBJ1-1; CDR3 protein: CASSEALQRTGEAFF; CDR3 DNA: TGTGCCAGCAGTGAAGCGCTTCAAAGGACAGGCGAAGCTTTCTTT
V gene: TRBV6-1; clone size: NA; D gene: NA; J gene: TRBJ2-5; CDR3 protein: CASSETRSIETQYF; CDR3 DNA: TGTGCCAGCAGTGAAACCCGAAGCATCGAGACCCAGTACTTC
V gene: TRBV9; clone size: NA; D gene: TRBD1; J gene: TRBJ2-3; CDR3 protein: CASSLDRGGGTDTQYF; CDR3 DNA: TGTGCCAGCAGCCTGGACAGGGGTGGAGGCACAGATACGCAGTATTTT
V gene: TRBV4-3; clone size: NA; D gene: NA; J gene: TRBJ1-2; CDR3 protein: CASSQDLWEYYGYTF; CDR3 DNA: TGCGCCAGCAGCCAAGATCTCTGGGAGTACTATGGCTACACCTTC
V gene: TRBV30; clone size: once; D gene: NA; J gene: TRBJ2-7; CDR3 protein: CAWSSWAQEQYF; CDR3 DNA: TGTGCCTGGAGCTCTTGGGCCCAGGAGCAGTACTTC
V gene: TRBV6-2/TRBV6-3; clone size: NA; D gene: NA; J gene: TRBJ2-7; CDR3 protein: CASSYYSYEQYF; CDR3 DNA: TGTGCCAGCAGTTACTACAGCTACGAGCAGTACTTC
V gene: TRBV5-1; clone size: NA; D gene: TRBD2; J gene: TRBJ2-3; CDR3 protein: CARGTSGIVSTDTQYF; CDR3 DNA: TGCGCCAGGGGGACCAGCGGGATCGTTAGCACAGATACGCAGTATTTT
V gene: TRBV5-6; clone size: NA; D gene: TRBD1; J gene: TRBJ1-4; CDR3 protein: CASSLVDREGEKLFF; CDR3 DNA: TGTGCCAGCAGCTTGGTGGACAGGGAGGGTGAAAAACTGTTTTTT
V gene: TRBV10-3; clone size: NA; D gene: NA; J gene: TRBJ1-5; CDR3 protein: CAISDPDWYSNQPQHF; CDR3 DNA: TGTGCCATCAGTGATCCCGACTGGTATAGCAATCAGCCCCAGCATTTT
V gene: TRBV9; clone size: NA; D gene: NA; J gene: TRBJ1-2; CDR3 protein: CARSGGGGYGYTF; CDR3 DNA: TGTGCCCGCAGCGGAGGGGGGGGCTATGGCTACACCTTC
V gene: TRBV29-1; clone size: NA; D gene: TRBD1; J gene: TRBJ1-1; CDR3 protein: CSVDEQGVRTEAFF; CDR3 DNA: TGCAGCGTTGACGAGCAGGGGGTTCGCACTGAAGCTTTCTTT
V gene: TRBV30; clone size: once; D gene: NA; J gene: TRBJ2-3; CDR3 protein: CAWSVGTRRTDTQYF; CDR3 DNA: TGTGCCTGGAGTGTAGGAACTAGGCGTACAGATACGCAGTATTTT